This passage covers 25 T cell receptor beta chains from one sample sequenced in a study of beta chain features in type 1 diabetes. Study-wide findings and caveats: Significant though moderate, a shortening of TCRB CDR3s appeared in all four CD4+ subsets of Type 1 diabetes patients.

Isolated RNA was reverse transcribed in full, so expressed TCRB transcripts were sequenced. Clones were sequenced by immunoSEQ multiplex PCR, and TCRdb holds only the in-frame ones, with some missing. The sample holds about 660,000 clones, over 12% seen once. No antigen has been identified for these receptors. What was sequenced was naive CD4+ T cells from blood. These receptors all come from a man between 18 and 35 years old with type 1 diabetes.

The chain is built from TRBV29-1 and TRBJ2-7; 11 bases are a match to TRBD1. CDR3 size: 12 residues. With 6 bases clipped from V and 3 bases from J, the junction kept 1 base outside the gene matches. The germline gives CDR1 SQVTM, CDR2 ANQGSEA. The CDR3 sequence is CSVGTGGYEQYF. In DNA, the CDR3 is TGCAGCGTCGGGACAGGGGGCTACGAGCAGTACTTC.

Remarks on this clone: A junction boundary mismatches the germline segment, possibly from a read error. The CDR3 sequence: CASSSQGQDRNF. CDR3 sequence (DNA): TGTGCCAGCAGCTCACAGGGGCAAGATAGGAATTTT. The J gene is TRBJ1-5, the V gene TRBV7-9; 7 nucleotides agree with TRBD1. Per the germline V gene, CDR1 is SEHNR and CDR2 is FQNEAQ (reference sequence). The CDR3 covers 12 residues.

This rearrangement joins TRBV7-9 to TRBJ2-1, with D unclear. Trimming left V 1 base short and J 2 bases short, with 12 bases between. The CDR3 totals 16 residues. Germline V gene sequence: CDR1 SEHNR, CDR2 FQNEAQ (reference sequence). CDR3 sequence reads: CASSLEGVMTYNEQFF. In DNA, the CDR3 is TGTGCCAGCAGCTTAGAAGGAGTTATGACCTACAATGAGCAGTTCTTC.

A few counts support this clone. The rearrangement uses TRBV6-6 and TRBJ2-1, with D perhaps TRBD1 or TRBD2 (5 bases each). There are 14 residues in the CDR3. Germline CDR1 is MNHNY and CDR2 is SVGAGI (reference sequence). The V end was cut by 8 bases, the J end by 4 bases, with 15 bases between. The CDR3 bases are TGTGCCAGCTCCTCGGGGCTTGGGTACAATGAGCAGTTCTTC. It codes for CASSSGLGYNEQFF.

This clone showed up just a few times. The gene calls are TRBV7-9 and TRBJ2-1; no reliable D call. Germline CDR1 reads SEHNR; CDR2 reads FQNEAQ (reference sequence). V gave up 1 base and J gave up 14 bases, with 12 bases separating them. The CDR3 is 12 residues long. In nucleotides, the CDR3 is TGTGCCAGCAGCTTAGGAGGTGCTATGGAGTTCTTC. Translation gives CASSLGGAMEFF.

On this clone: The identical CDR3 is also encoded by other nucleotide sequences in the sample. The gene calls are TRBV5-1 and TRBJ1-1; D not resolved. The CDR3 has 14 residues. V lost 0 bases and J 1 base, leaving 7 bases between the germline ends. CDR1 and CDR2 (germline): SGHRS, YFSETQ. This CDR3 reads CASSLGGENTEAFF. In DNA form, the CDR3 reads TGCGCCAGCAGCTTGGGCGGAGAGAACACTGAAGCTTTCTTT.

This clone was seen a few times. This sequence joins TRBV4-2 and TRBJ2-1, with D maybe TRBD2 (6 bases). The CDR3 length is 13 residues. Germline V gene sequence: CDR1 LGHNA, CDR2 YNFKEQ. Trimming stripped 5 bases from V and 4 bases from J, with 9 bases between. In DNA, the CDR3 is TGTGCCAGCAGCGGGCGGGATTACAATGAGCAGTTCTTC. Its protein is CASSGRDYNEQFF.

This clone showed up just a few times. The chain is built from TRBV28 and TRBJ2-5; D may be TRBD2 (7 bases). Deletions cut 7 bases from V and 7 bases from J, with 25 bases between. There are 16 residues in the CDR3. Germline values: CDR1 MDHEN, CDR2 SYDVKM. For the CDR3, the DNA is TGTGCCAGCATGGCTCCCGCGGGGGCTTCAGGGATGACCCAGTACTTC. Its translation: CASMAPAGASGMTQYF.

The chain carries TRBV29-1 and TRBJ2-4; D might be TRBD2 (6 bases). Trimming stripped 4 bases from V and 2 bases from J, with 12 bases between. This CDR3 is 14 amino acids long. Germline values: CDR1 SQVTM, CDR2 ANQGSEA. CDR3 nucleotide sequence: TGCAGCGTTGGGGGAGGCTCGACCAAAAACATTCAGTACTTC. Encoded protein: CSVGGGSTKNIQYF.

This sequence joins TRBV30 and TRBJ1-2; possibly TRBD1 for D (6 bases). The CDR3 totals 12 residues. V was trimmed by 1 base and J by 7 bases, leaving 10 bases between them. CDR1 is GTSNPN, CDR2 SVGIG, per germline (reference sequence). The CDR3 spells CAWSAGAFGYTF. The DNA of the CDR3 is TGTGCCTGGAGTGCAGGGGCGTTTGGCTACACCTTC.

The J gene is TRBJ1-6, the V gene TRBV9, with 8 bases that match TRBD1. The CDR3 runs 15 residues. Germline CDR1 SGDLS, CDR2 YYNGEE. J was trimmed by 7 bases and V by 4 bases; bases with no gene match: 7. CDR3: CASSSQGATNSPLHF. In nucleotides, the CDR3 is TGTGCCAGCAGCTCGCAGGGGGCAACCAATTCACCCCTCCACTTT.

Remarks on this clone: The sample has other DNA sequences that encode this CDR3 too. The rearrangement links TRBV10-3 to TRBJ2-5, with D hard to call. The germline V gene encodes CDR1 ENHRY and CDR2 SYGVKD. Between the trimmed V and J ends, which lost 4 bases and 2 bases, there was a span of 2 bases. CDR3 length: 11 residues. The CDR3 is CAISAQETQYF. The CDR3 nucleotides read TGTGCCATCAGTGCGCAAGAGACCCAGTACTTC.

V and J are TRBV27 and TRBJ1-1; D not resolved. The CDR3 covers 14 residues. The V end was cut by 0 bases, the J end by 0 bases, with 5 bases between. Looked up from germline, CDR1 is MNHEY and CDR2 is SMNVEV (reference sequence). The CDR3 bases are TGTGCCAGCAGTTTATCGAGTTTGAACACTGAAGCTTTCTTT. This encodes CASSLSSLNTEAFF.

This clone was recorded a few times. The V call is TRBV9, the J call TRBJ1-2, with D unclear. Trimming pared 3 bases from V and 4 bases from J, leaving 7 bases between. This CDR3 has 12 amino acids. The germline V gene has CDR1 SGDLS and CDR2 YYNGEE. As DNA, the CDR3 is TGTGCCAGCAGCGGCGGCCGCTATGGCTACACCTTC. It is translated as CASSGGRYGYTF.

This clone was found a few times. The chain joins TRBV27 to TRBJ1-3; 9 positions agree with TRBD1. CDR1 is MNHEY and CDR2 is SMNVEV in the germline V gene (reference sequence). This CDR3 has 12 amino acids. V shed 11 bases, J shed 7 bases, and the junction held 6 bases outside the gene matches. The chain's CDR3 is CARWTGDNTIYF. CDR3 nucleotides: TGTGCCCGATGGACAGGGGATAACACCATATATTTT.

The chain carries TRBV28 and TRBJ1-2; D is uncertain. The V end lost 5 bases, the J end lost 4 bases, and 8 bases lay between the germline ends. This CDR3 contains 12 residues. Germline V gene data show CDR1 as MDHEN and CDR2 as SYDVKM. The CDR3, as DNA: TGTGCCAGCAGTCTCACATCCTATGGCTACACCTTC. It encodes CASSLTSYGYTF.

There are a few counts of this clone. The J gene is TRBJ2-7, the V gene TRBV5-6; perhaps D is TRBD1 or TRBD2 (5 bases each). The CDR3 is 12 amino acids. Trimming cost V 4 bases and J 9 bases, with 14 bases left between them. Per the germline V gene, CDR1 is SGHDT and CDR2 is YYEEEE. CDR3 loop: CASSPGTSGQYF. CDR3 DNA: TGTGCCAGCAGCCCCGGGACCTCCGGGCAGTACTTC.

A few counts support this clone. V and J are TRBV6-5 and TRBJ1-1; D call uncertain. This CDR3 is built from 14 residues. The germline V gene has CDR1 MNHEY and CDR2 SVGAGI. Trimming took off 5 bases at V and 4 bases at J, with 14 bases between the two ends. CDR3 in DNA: TGTGCCAGCAGTCCATGGAGTGGGAGCACTGAAGCTTTCTTT. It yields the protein CASSPWSGSTEAFF.

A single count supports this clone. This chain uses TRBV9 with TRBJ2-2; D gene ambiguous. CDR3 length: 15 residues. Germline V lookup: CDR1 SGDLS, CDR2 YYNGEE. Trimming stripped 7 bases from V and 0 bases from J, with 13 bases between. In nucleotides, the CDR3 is TGTGCCAGCCGAATCGGTGATCCGAACACCGGGGAGCTGTTTTTT. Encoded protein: CASRIGDPNTGELFF.

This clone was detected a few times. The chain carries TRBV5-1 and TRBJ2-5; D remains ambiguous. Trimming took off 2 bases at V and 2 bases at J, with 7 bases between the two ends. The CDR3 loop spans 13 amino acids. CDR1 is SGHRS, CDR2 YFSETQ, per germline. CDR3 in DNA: TGCGCCAGCAGCTTTGGGCCGCAAGAGACCCAGTACTTC. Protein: CASSFGPQETQYF.

The CDR3 loop is CSVGVWGNTEAFF. The CDR3 DNA reads TGCAGCGTGGGAGTGTGGGGGAACACTGAAGCTTTCTTT. The V gene is TRBV29-1, the J gene TRBJ1-1; D not certain. Germline V gene lookup returns CDR1 SQVTM and CDR2 ANQGSEA. The CDR3 contains 13 residues. Trimming pared 6 bases from V and 1 base from J, leaving 12 bases between.

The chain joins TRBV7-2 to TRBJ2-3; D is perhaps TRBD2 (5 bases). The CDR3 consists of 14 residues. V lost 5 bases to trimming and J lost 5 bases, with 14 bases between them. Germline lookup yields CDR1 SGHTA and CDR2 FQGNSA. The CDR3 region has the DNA TGTGCCAGCAGCGCCGGAGTCGGGAAAGATACGCAGTATTTT. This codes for CASSAGVGKDTQYF.

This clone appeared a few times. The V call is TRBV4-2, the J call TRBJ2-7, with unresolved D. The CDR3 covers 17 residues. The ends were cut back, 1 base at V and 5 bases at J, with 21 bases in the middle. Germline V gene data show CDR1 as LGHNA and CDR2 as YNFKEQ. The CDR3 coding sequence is TGTGCCAGCAGCCAAGGATCAAGGGTCCTCGTGAGCGACGAGCAGTACTTC. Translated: CASSQGSRVLVSDEQYF.

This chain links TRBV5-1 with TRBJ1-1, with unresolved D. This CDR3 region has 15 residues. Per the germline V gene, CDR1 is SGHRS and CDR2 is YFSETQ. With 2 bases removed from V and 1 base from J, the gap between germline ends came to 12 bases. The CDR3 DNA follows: TGCGCCAGCAGCTTACGGGTCGGAACGAACACTGAAGCTTTCTTT. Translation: CASSLRVGTNTEAFF.

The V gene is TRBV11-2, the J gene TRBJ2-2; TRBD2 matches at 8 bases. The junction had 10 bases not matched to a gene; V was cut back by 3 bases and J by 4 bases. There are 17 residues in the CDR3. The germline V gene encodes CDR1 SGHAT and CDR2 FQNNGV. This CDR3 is CASSFVKAGDLTGELFF. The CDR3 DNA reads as TGTGCCAGCAGCTTCGTAAAAGCGGGGGACCTCACCGGGGAGCTGTTTTTT.